These T cell receptor beta chains were read from a single sample in a study of shared clonotypes between healthy human individuals. Some clones are missing from TCRdb's copy, which holds only in-frame ones; the method was immunoSEQ multiplex PCR. The repertoire has around 1,100,000 clones, 77% of them found once; the top ten carry over 0.8%. The sequencing sample was made of memory CD4+ T cells from PBMCs. The receptors stem from a young man in good health. Some clones in this sample may be carry-over from other donors' samples. Each CDR3 is given with its conserved first and last residue. The D gene is left open where the match is weak. The listing skips clone size in some rows; elsewhere it reads once, few, many or a size class.

clone size	J gene	D gene	V gene	CDR3 DNA	CDR3 protein
-	TRBJ2-3	-	TRBV28	TGTGCCAGCAGTTTAGGCGGCAGGGGCAGCACAGATACGCAGTATTTT	CASSLGGRGSTDTQYF
-	TRBJ2-7	-	TRBV11-1	TGTGCCAGCAGCTTCGTGACTAGCTACGAGCAGTACTTC	CASSFVTSYEQYF
-	TRBJ1-4	-	TRBV16	TGTGCCAGCAGCCAGAGACAAGTTAATGAAAAACTGTTTTTT	CASSQRQVNEKLFF
-	TRBJ2-3	TRBD2	TRBV5-4	TGTGCCAGCAGCTTGGCTAGGACTAGCAACACAGATACGCAGTATTTT	CASSLARTSNTDTQYF
-	TRBJ1-2	-	TRBV5-6	TGTGCCAGCAGCTCTACACCTAACTATGGCTACACCTTC	CASSSTPNYGYTF
-	TRBJ2-3	-	TRBV29-1	TGCAGCGTCCGAGGCCAGACAGATACGCAGTATTTT	CSVRGQTDTQYF
-	TRBJ2-3	TRBD2	TRBV7-3	TGTGCCAGCAGCTTAAACGGGAGGGCAGATACGCAGTATTTT	CASSLNGRADTQYF
-	TRBJ1-1	-	TRBV2	TGTGCCAGCACCCCCCGGAACACTGAAGCTTTCTTT	CASTPRNTEAFF
few	TRBJ2-3	-	TRBV7-3	TGTGCCAGCAGCTTAGGGGGCACAGATACGCAGTATTTT	CASSLGGTDTQYF
few	TRBJ1-2	TRBD1	TRBV28	TGTGCCAGCAGAGGGCCCGTGGGACAGGGGGATGGCTACACCTTC	CASRGPVGQGDGYTF
-	TRBJ1-2	-	TRBV6-5	TGTGCCAGCAGCCTAGAGTGGGGGGCTTGGGGCTACACCTTC	CASSLEWGAWGYTF
-	TRBJ1-1	-	TRBV7-3	TGTGCCAGCAGCTTACTGTCGGTCGCGAACACTGAAGCTTTCTTT	CASSLLSVANTEAFF
-	TRBJ2-7	TRBD2	TRBV29-1	TGCAGCGTTGGGTGGACTAGCGGTGCCTACGAGCAGTACTTC	CSVGWTSGAYEQYF
-	TRBJ2-1	TRBD2	TRBV7-6	TGTGCCAGCAGCTTAGTAGCGGGAGTGCGGAATGAGCAGTTCTTC	CASSLVAGVRNEQFF
-	TRBJ1-5	TRBD1	TRBV5-6	TGTGCCAGCAGCTTTCGACAGGGGGCCCTTAGCAATCAGCCCCAGCATTTT	CASSFRQGALSNQPQHF
-	TRBJ2-2	TRBD1	TRBV14	TGTGCCAGCAGCCTTCTCACAACGGGGACAGCCACCGGGGAGCTGTTTTTT	CASSLLTTGTATGELFF
few	TRBJ2-3	-	TRBV9	TGTGCCAGCAGCGTAAGAGCCCTTGGCACAGATACGCAGTATTTT	CASSVRALGTDTQYF
-	TRBJ1-1	TRBD1	TRBV18	TGTGCCAGCTCACTTGGACAGGCTCGGAACACTGAAGCTTTCTTT	CASSLGQARNTEAFF
-	TRBJ2-7	TRBD2	TRBV27	TGTGCCAGCAGTTCCGCCCTAGCGGGAGGGCCCTACGAGCAGTACTTC	CASSSALAGGPYEQYF
once	TRBJ1-3	-	TRBV4-2	TGTGCCAGCAGCCAAGAGTCTCTCGGACACAGGGACACCATATATTTT	CASSQESLGHRDTIYF
-	TRBJ2-7	TRBD2	TRBV2	TGTGCCAGCAGTACCGGACTAGCCTACGAGCAGTACTTC	CASSTGLAYEQYF
-	TRBJ1-1	-	TRBV10-1	TGCGCCAGCAGTGAGTTTCCGACGAACACTGAAGCTTTCTTT	CASSEFPTNTEAFF
few	TRBJ2-1	TRBD2	TRBV30	TGTGCCTGGAGTCGGGAGGATGGCGCCTACAATGAGCAGTTCTTC	CAWSREDGAYNEQFF
-	TRBJ1-1	-	TRBV28	TGTGCCAGCAGTAGCCCCAGGGGTATGAACACTGAAGCTTTCTTT	CASSSPRGMNTEAFF
-	TRBJ2-7	TRBD1	TRBV6-1	TGTGCCAGCAAGAGGGACAGAGACTCCTACGAGCAGTACTTC	CASKRDRDSYEQYF
once	TRBJ1-1	TRBD1	TRBV5-1	TGCGCCAGCAGCTCAGGGGGCGGGAACACTGAAGCTTTCTTT	CASSSGGGNTEAFF
-	TRBJ1-5	TRBD1	TRBV28	TGTGCCAGCAGACCCGGGACAGGGGACCAGCCCCAGCATTTT	CASRPGTGDQPQHF
-	TRBJ2-7	TRBD2	TRBV2	TGTGCCAGCAGTGACACTAGCGGGAGGATCACCTACGAGCAGTACTTC	CASSDTSGRITYEQYF
-	TRBJ1-1	-	TRBV5-1	TGCGCCAGCAGCCCGGGAGTCCAGGAGGGTAGTGAAGCTTTCTTT	CASSPGVQEGSEAFF
-	TRBJ1-4	-	TRBV28	TGTGCCAGCAGTGGCGAAAAACTGTTTTTT	CASSGEKLFF
few	TRBJ2-7	TRBD2	TRBV4-2	TGTGCCAGCAGCCAAGATCGGGCTAGCGGAGGCGAGCAGTACTTC	CASSQDRASGGEQYF
-	TRBJ2-1	-	TRBV11-2	TGTGCCAGCAGCCCTACAGGGTTAAGGGGCTCCTACAATGAGCAGTTCTTC	CASSPTGLRGSYNEQFF
-	TRBJ1-3	-	TRBV7-9	TGTGCCAGCAGCCCTCTGGGCCTGCCTGAGGGAAACACCATATATTTT	CASSPLGLPEGNTIYF
-	TRBJ1-5	-	TRBV7-9	TGTGCCAGCAGCTCCCGAGGAGGGGCTCACAATCAGCCCCAGCATTTT	CASSSRGGAHNQPQHF
-	TRBJ2-1	TRBD2	TRBV6-6	TGTGCCAGCAGTTACTCAGCGGGGACTGAGAATGAGCAGTTCTTC	CASSYSAGTENEQFF
once	TRBJ2-5	TRBD1	TRBV7-9	TGTGCCAGCAGCTTAGGGGGGACAGGAGGACAAGAGACCCAGTACTTC	CASSLGGTGGQETQYF
-	TRBJ2-1	-	TRBV5-4	TGTGCCAGCAGCTTCCGGGCTAGGGTTTTGAATGAGCAGTTCTTC	CASSFRARVLNEQFF
-	TRBJ2-5	-	TRBV14	TGTGCCAGCAGCCAAGGGGGACACCCCCAAGAGACCCAGTACTTC	CASSQGGHPQETQYF
few	TRBJ2-2	TRBD2	TRBV5-1	TGCGCCAGCAGCCCACTACTAAGCGGGGGGAACACCGGGGAGCTGTTTTTT	CASSPLLSGGNTGELFF
once	TRBJ2-3	-	TRBV27	TGTGCCAGCAGTTTCCAAGGCACAGATACGCAGTATTTT	CASSFQGTDTQYF
few	TRBJ1-1	-	TRBV29-1	TGCAGCGCCCACCGGGGGAACACTGAAGCTTTCTTT	CSAHRGNTEAFF